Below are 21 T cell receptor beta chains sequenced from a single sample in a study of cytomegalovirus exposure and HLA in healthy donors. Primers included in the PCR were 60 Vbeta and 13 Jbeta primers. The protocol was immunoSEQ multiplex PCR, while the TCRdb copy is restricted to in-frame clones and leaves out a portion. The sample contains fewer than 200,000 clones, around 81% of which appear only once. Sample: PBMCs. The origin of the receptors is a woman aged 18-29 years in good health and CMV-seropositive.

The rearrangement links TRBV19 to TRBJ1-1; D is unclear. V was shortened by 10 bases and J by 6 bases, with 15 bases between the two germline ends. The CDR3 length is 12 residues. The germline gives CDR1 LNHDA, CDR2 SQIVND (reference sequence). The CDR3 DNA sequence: TGTGCCACCCTGACAACTAGGCCTGAAGCTTTCTTT. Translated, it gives CATLTTRPEAFF.

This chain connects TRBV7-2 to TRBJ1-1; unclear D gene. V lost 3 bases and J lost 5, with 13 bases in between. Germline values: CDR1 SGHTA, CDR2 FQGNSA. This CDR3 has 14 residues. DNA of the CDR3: TGTGCCAGCAGCTTTATAGTTCCAAGTACTGAAGCTTTCTTT. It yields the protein CASSFIVPSTEAFF.

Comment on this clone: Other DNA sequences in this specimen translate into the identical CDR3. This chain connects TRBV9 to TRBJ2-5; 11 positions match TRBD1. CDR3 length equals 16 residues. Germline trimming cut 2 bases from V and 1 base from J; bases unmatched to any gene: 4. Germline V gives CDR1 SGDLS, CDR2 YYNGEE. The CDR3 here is CASSVGTGGFQETQYF. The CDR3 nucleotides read TGTGCCAGCAGCGTCGGGACAGGGGGTTTCCAAGAGACCCAGTACTTC.

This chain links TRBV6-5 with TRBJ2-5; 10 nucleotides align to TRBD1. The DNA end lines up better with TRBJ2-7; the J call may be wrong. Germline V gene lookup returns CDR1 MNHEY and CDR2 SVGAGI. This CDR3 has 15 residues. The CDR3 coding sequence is TGTGCCAGCAGTACAACCGGGACAGGGGCTTACGAGCAGTACTTC. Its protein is CASSTTGTGAYEQYF.

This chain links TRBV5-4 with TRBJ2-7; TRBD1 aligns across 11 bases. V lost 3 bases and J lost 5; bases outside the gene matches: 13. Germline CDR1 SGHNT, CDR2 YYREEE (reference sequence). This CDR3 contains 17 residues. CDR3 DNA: TGTGCCAGCAGCTCAGAGTTGGCTTGGACAGGGGGCGACGAGCAGTACTTC. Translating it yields CASSSELAWTGGDEQYF.

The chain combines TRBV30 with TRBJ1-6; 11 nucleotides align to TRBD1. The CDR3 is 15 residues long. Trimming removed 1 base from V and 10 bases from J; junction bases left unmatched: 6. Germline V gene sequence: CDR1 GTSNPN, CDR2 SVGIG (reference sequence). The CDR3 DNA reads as TGTGCCTGGAGTGATCTGGGACAGGGGGACTCACCCCTCCACTTT. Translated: CAWSDLGQGDSPLHF.

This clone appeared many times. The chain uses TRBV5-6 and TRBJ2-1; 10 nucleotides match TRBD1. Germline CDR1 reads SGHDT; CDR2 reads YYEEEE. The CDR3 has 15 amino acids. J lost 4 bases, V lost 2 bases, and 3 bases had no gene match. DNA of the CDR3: TGTGCCAGCAGCTTCGGACAGGGGGATTACAATGAGCAGTTCTTC. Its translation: CASSFGQGDYNEQFF. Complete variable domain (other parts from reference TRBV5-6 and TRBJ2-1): DAGVTQSPTHLIKTRGQQVTLRCSPKSGHDTVSWYQQALGQGPQFIFQYYEEEERQRGNFPDRFSGHQFPNYSSELNVNALLLGDSALYLCASSFGQGDYNEQFFGPGTRLTVL.

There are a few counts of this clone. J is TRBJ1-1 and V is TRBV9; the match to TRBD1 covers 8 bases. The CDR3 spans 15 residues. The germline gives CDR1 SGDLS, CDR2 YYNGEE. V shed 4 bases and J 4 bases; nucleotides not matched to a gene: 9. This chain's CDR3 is CASSFLITGGTEAFF. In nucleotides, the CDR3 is TGTGCCAGCAGCTTCCTTATCACAGGGGGCACTGAAGCTTTCTTT.

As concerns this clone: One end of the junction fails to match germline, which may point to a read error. In DNA, the CDR3 is TGTGCCAGTGCGAAACAGGGGGCCGCGTTC. This translates into CASAKQGAAF. The chain employs TRBV19 and TRBJ2-7; 9 bases align to TRBD1. Germline CDR1 and CDR2: LNHDA and SQIVND (reference sequence). The CDR3 is 10 amino acids.

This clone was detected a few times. CDR3 bases: TGTGCCAGCAGCCGAGGGACAGGGGATCAGCCCCAGCATTTT. Protein product: CASSRGTGDQPQHF. The J gene is TRBJ1-5, the V gene TRBV7-9; 10 positions agree with TRBD1. Per the germline V gene, CDR1 is SEHNR and CDR2 is FQNEAQ (reference sequence). The CDR3 has 14 residues. With 5 bases clipped from V and 5 bases from J, the junction kept 3 bases outside the gene matches.

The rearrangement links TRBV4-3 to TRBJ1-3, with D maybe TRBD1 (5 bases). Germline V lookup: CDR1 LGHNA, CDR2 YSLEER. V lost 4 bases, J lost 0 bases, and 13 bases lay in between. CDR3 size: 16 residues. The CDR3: CASSRDSSSSGNTIYF. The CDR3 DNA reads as TGCGCCAGCAGCCGGGACTCTTCGAGCTCTGGAAACACCATATATTTT.

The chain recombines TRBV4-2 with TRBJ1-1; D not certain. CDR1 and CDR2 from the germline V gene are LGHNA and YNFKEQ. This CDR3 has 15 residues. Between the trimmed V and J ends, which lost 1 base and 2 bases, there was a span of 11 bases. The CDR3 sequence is CASSQGEDGNTEAFF. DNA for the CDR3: TGTGCCAGCAGCCAAGGGGAGGACGGTAACACTGAAGCTTTCTTT.

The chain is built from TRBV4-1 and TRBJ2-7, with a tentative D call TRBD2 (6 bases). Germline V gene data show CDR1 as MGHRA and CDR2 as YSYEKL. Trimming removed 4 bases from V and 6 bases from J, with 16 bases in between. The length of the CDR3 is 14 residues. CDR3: CASSLSRRVGEQYF. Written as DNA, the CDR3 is TGCGCCAGCAGCCTATCAAGGAGGGTGGGCGAGCAGTACTTC.

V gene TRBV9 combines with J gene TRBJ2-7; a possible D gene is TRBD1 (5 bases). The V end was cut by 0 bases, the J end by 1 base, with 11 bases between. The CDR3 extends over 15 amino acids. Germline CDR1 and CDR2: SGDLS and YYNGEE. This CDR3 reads CASSVGQGASYEQYF. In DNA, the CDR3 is TGTGCCAGCAGCGTAGGGCAGGGTGCATCCTACGAGCAGTACTTC.

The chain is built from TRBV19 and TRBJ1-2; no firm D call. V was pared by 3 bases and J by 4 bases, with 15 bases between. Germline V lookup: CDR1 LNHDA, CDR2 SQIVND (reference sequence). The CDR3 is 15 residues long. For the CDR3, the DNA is TGTGCCAGTAGTATGGCCCGAGAGGCCTCCTATGGCTACACCTTC. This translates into CASSMAREASYGYTF.

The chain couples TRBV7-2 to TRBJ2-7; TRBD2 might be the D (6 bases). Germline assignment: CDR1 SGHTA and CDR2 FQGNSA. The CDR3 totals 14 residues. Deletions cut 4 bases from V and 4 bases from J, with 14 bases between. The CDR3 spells CASSYSGGPYEQYF. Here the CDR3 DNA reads TGTGCCAGCAGCTATAGCGGAGGGCCTTACGAGCAGTACTTC.

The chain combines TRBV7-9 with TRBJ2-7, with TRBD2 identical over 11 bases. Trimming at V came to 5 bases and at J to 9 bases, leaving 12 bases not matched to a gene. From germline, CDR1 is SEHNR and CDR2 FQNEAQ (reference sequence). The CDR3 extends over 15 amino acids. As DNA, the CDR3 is TGTGCCAGCAGCCCCAATAGCGGGGGGGCCCTCGGGCAGTACTTC. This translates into CASSPNSGGALGQYF.

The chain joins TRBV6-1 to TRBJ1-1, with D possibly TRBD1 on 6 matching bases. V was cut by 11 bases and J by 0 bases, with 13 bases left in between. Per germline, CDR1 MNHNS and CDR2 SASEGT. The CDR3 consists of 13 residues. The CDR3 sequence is CAGQTQLNTEAFF. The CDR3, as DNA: TGTGCCGGACAGACTCAGTTGAACACTGAAGCTTTCTTT.

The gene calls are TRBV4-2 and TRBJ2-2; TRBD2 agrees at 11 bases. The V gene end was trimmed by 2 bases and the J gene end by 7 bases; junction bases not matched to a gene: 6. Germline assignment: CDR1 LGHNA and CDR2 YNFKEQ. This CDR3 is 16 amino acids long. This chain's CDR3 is CASSQISGGAFGELFF. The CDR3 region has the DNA TGTGCCAGCAGCCAAATTAGCGGGGGGGCCTTCGGGGAGCTGTTTTTT.

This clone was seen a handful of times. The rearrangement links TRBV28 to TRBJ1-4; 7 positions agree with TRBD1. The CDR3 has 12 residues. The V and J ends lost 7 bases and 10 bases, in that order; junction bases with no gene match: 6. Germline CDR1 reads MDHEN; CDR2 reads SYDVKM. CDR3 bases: TGTGCCAGCACGACAGGGTTTGTAAAACTGTTTTTT. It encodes CASTTGFVKLFF.

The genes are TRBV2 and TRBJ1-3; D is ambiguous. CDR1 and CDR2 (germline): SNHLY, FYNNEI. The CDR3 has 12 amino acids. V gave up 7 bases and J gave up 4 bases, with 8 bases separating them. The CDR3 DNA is TGTGCCAGCAACTTCATAGGAAACACCATATATTTT. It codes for CASNFIGNTIYF. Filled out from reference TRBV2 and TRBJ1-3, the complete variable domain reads EPEVTQTPSHQVTQMGQEVILRCVPISNHLYFYWYRQILGQKVEFLVSFYNNEISEKSEIFDDQFSVERPDGSNFTLKIRSTKLEDSAMYFCASNFIGNTIYFGEGSWLTVV.